This TCR beta chain emerged from a study of read filtering for tumor transcriptome and immune sequencing. Study-wide context: After DNase treatment, RNA was made into whole-transcriptome libraries.

From approximately 430 ng of RNA, a library with molecular barcoded alpha/delta and beta/gamma adaptors was made. One entry per CDR3 protein, called by TCRdb with MiXCR from the reads. The table includes tens of thousands of distinct CDR3 sequences, roughly 19% detected once. In its sample, this clonotype was seen many times. The antigen is unknown. Per the germline V gene, CDR1 is MNHEY and CDR2 is SMNVEV (reference sequence). The CDR3 covers 11 residues. Trimming shortened V by 2 bases and J by 4 bases, and 1 base separated the two germline ends. Whole-study results and caveats: IR-seq and RNA-seq agreed better without single-read clonotypes. This fraction held mixed bone marrow immune cells after CD138-negative sorting.

The source material was a population of CD138-negative cells sorted from bone marrow. The TCR sequence derives from a donor at least 40 years old with multiple myeloma. The rearrangement joins TRBV27 to TRBJ2-3; D is ambiguous. CDR3 region: CASSLADTQYF. The CDR3 nucleotides read TGTGCCAGCAGTTTAGCAGATACGCAGTATTTT.